This T cell receptor beta chain was sequenced for a study of cytomegalovirus exposure and HLA in healthy donors. General study findings and limits: Some TCR beta chains (roughly 160 of them) were listed as cytomegalovirus-associated.

V was trimmed by 2 bases and J by 7 bases, leaving 12 bases between them. This CDR3 contains 13 residues. Germline CDR1 and CDR2: SGHKS and YYEKEE (reference sequence). About this clone itself: The antigen is not known.

It was with 60 Vbeta and 13 Jbeta primers that the PCR ran. Only in-frame clones appear in the TCRdb table, and some are missing; sequencing was by immunoSEQ multiplex PCR. The table has some 200,000 clones, roughly three quarters seen once; the top ten hold 1.7%. This sequence was found in a man aged 45-65 years in good health and CMV-seronegative. Sequenced input: PBMCs. This chain links TRBV5-5 with TRBJ1-1; maybe TRBD1 (6 bases). The CDR3 here is CASSFDRLSEAFF. The DNA of the CDR3 is TGTGCCAGCAGCTTTGACAGGTTAAGTGAAGCTTTCTTT.